Below, 19 T cell receptor beta chains from the same sample are listed, as sequenced in a study of T cell responses to AZD1222 COVID-19 vaccine. Sequenced by immunoSEQ multiplex PCR; TCRdb stores in-frame clones only, minus some. This sample has 140,000 to 150,000 clones; about 93% occur once, and the top ten carry roughly 9.1%. The sequenced sample was peripheral blood, obtained on day 0 of AZD1222 vaccination. The receptors shown here come from an adult in good health.

This chain links TRBV28 with TRBJ2-7; D uncertain. The CDR3 is 13 residues long. Deletions cut 6 bases from V and 6 bases from J, with 15 bases between. Germline V gene lookup returns CDR1 MDHEN and CDR2 SYDVKM. The CDR3 sequence is CASSTGLPVEQYF. CDR3 DNA sequence: TGTGCCAGCAGCACCGGGCTTCCCGTCGAGCAGTACTTC.

The V gene is TRBV19, the J gene TRBJ1-6; 8 nucleotides line up with TRBD1. V was clipped by 1 base and J by 9 bases; unmatched bases: 5. The CDR3 runs 15 residues. The V gene's germline CDR1 is LNHDA and CDR2 SQIVND (reference sequence). For the CDR3, the DNA is TGTGCCAGTAGTATAGCCGGGACAGGAGCTTCACCCCTCCACTTT. Its protein is CASSIAGTGASPLHF. Filled out from reference TRBV19 and TRBJ1-6, the complete variable domain reads DGGITQSPKYLFRKEGQNVTLSCEQNLNHDAMYWYRQDPGQGLRLIYYSQIVNDFQKGDIAEGYSVSREKKESFPLTVTSAQKNPTAFYLCASSIAGTGASPLHFGNGTRLTVT.

The chain links TRBV15 to TRBJ1-5, with D perhaps TRBD1 (6 bases). Germline CDR1 reads LNHNV; CDR2 reads YYDKDF (reference sequence). The V gene lost 2 bases and the J gene lost 4 bases, with 12 bases spanning the gap. The CDR3 loop spans 15 amino acids. DNA of the CDR3: TGTGCCACCAGCAGAACCAGGGGAGAAAATCAGCCCCAGCATTTT. This encodes CATSRTRGENQPQHF.

The CDR3 spells CASRRGLDSRSQFF. The CDR3 DNA reads as TGTGCCAGCAGACGAGGACTAGATTCGCGTTCGCAGTTCTTC. The chain links TRBV2 to TRBJ2-1; 7 nucleotides match TRBD2. J was trimmed by 12 bases and V by 6 bases; bases with no gene match: 14. This CDR3 is built from 14 residues. Germline loops: CDR1 SNHLY, CDR2 FYNNEI.

The V and J genes are TRBV27 and TRBJ2-1, with a possible D match to TRBD2 (5 bases). Trimming stripped 5 bases from V and 9 bases from J, with 17 bases between. Germline V gives CDR1 MNHEY, CDR2 SMNVEV (reference sequence). This CDR3 comprises 14 residues. This chain's CDR3 is CASSRTRGSSEQFF. In DNA, the CDR3 is TGTGCCAGCAGTCGAACCCGAGGGTCCAGTGAGCAGTTCTTC.

This sequence joins TRBV28 and TRBJ2-4, with D hard to call. The CDR3 covers 15 residues. Germline loops: CDR1 MDHEN, CDR2 SYDVKM. Deletions cut 8 bases from V and 0 bases from J, with 14 bases between. CDR3 amino acids: CASSVVGVAKNIQYF. The CDR3 DNA follows: TGTGCCAGCTCCGTAGTGGGCGTAGCCAAAAACATTCAGTACTTC.

The chain carries TRBV5-6 and TRBJ2-1; 8 positions match TRBD2. V dropped 0 bases and J dropped 9; count of bases not matched to a gene: 11. Germline values: CDR1 SGHDT, CDR2 YYEEEE. CDR3 length: 16 amino acids. This CDR3 reads CASSLGMSGLVGEQFF. The CDR3 DNA follows: TGTGCCAGCAGCTTGGGAATGTCGGGACTAGTAGGTGAGCAGTTCTTC. The full variable domain, rest sourced from reference TRBV5-6 and TRBJ2-1, is DAGVTQSPTHLIKTRGQQVTLRCSPKSGHDTVSWYQQALGQGPQFIFQYYEEEERQRGNFPDRFSGHQFPNYSSELNVNALLLGDSALYLCASSLGMSGLVGEQFFGPGTRLTVL.

This chain joins TRBV11-3 and TRBJ2-1; TRBD2 aligns across 7 bases. V trimming: 3 bases; J trimming: 8 bases; junction bases outside the gene matches: 10. This CDR3 has 15 amino acids. Per the germline V gene, CDR1 is SGHNT and CDR2 is YENEEA. CDR3 coding DNA: TGTGCCAGCAGCTTCGGTTACAGCGGGACGGATGAGCAGTTCTTC. Protein: CASSFGYSGTDEQFF.

This rearrangement joins TRBV5-6 to TRBJ1-2, with D unresolved. Germline V gene data show CDR1 as SGHDT and CDR2 as YYEEEE. With 0 bases removed from V and 4 bases from J, the gap between germline ends came to 7 bases. The CDR3 sequence is 13 residues long. The CDR3 region is CASSLGVSYGYTF. CDR3 bases: TGTGCCAGCAGCTTGGGTGTGAGCTATGGCTACACCTTC.

The V call is TRBV5-4, the J call TRBJ1-2; a weak D match, TRBD1 (5 bases). The V gene's germline CDR1 is SGHNT and CDR2 YYREEE (reference sequence). Trimming removed 5 bases from V and 8 bases from J, with 16 bases in between. This CDR3 region has 13 residues. This CDR3 reads CASRLGGDLGYTF. For the CDR3, the DNA is TGTGCCAGCAGGCTGGGAGGGGATCTGGGCTACACCTTC.

The count of this clone is one. This chain's CDR3 is CASRPWGGGAGEQYF. CDR3 DNA: TGTGCCAGCAGGCCCTGGGGCGGGGGGGCCGGTGAGCAGTACTTC. The gene calls are TRBV5-4 and TRBJ2-7; 9 bases agree with TRBD2. Trimming cost V 5 bases and J 7 bases; bases outside gene matches: 13. Germline V CDR1 and CDR2: SGHNT, YYREEE (reference sequence). The length of the CDR3 is 15 residues.

This clone was detected only a few times. The CDR3 DNA reads TGTGCCAGCAGTCGCCGGGACATTGAGACCGGGGAGCTGTTTTTT. Protein product: CASSRRDIETGELFF. V is TRBV6-5 and J is TRBJ2-2; D is perhaps TRBD1 (6 bases). The V end was cut by 5 bases, the J end by 5 bases, with 15 bases between. The CDR3 has 15 residues. Germline V gives CDR1 MNHEY, CDR2 SVGAGI.

This clone was counted between two and nine times. The V call is TRBV5-1, the J call TRBJ1-2, with TRBD1 matching 7 bases. Germline CDR1 SGHRS, CDR2 YFSETQ. The CDR3 is made up of 16 amino acids. V lost 4 bases to trimming and J lost 2 bases; unmatched junction nucleotides: 11. The DNA of the CDR3 is TGCGCCAGCAGCCAGGCTCAGACAGGGCCCAACTATGGCTACACCTTC. Translation gives CASSQAQTGPNYGYTF. Full variable domain (remainder filled in from reference TRBV5-1 and TRBJ1-2): KAGVTQTPRYLIKTRGQQVTLSCSPISGHRSVSWYQQTPGQGLQFLFEYFSETQRNKGNFPGRFSGRQFSNSRSEMNVSTLELGDSALYLCASSQAQTGPNYGYTFGSGTRLTVV.

This clone has a handful of counts. The CDR3 protein is CASSVGLQHYSPLHF. CDR3 sequence (DNA): TGTGCCAGCAGCGTAGGTCTACAGCACTATTCACCCCTCCACTTT. The chain joins TRBV9 to TRBJ1-6; D call uncertain. Trimming removed 0 bases from V and 8 bases from J, with 12 bases in between. The length of the CDR3 is 15 residues. Germline lookup yields CDR1 SGDLS and CDR2 YYNGEE. The full variable domain, with the rest looked up from reference TRBV9 and TRBJ1-6, is DSGVTQTPKHLITATGQRVTLRCSPRSGDLSVYWYQQSLDQGLQFLIQYYNGEERAKGNILERFSAQQFPDLHSELNLSSLELGDSALYFCASSVGLQHYSPLHFGNGTRLTVT.

The chain recombines TRBV6-5 with TRBJ1-6, with D tentatively TRBD1 (6 bases). The germline V gene has CDR1 MNHEY and CDR2 SVGAGI. The CDR3 has 13 amino acids. V was clipped by 8 bases and J by 5 bases, with 10 bases between them. In DNA form, the CDR3 reads TGTGCCAGCGGGGGGCTTCATAATTCACCCCTCCACTTT. It encodes CASGGLHNSPLHF.

This chain joins TRBV30 and TRBJ1-4; no definite D call. V lost 0 bases to trimming and J lost 5 bases, with 13 bases between them. The CDR3 extends over 15 amino acids. Germline loops: CDR1 GTSNPN, CDR2 SVGIG (reference sequence). DNA of the CDR3: TGTGCCTGGAGTGTAGGAGCCAGTATAAATGAAAAACTGTTTTTT. Translation gives CAWSVGASINEKLFF.

The chain links TRBV10-3 to TRBJ1-5; D gene ambiguous. Trimming pared 10 bases from V and 6 bases from J, leaving 22 bases between. Per the germline V gene, CDR1 is ENHRY and CDR2 is SYGVKD. CDR3 length: 15 residues. The DNA of the CDR3 is TGTGCCACCGATCCGGGCCTCGCCCGGGGTCAGCCCCAGCATTTT. Translating it yields CATDPGLARGQPQHF.

This chain joins TRBV3-1 (or the pseudogene TRBV3-2) and TRBJ1-1; the D gene is possibly TRBD1 (5 bases). Germline CDR1 is LGHDT and CDR2 is YNNKEL (reference sequence). There are 16 residues in the CDR3. Trimming took off 4 bases at V and 1 base at J, with 16 bases between the two ends. As DNA, the CDR3 is TGTGCCAGCAGCCTGGGGAGGGGATTAGGGAACACTGAAGCTTTCTTT. Protein sequence: CASSLGRGLGNTEAFF.

The chain combines TRBV29-1 with TRBJ1-2; D unresolved. The CDR3 loop spans 11 amino acids. CDR1 is SQVTM and CDR2 is ANQGSEA in the germline V gene. V was pared by 5 bases and J by 2 bases, with 6 bases between. CDR3 amino acids: CSVKGNYGYTF. DNA for the CDR3: TGCAGCGTTAAGGGAAACTATGGCTACACCTTC.